This TCR beta chain appears in the sequencing data of a study of OX40 agonist ivuxolimab in advanced cancers. TCRdb's copy holds only in-frame clones and misses some; the assay was immunoSEQ multiplex PCR. The table records 65,000 to 80,000 clones, about 88% of them present only once. V was pared by 7 bases and J by 0 bases, with 13 bases between. This CDR3 region has 15 residues. The germline V gene encodes CDR1 MNHEY and CDR2 SVGAGI. This chain uses TRBV6-5 with TRBJ1-3, with D perhaps TRBD1 (5 bases). The clonotype originates from an adult with an advanced solid tumor such as melanoma, head and neck, liver or kidney cancer. Sequencing used CD4+ or CD8+ T cells sorted from blood, obtained in a trial of the OX40 agonist ivuxolimab. The CDR3 nucleotides read TGTGCCAGCACCCCGGGACGGATCTCTGGAAACACCATATATTTT. Protein: CASTPGRISGNTIYF.